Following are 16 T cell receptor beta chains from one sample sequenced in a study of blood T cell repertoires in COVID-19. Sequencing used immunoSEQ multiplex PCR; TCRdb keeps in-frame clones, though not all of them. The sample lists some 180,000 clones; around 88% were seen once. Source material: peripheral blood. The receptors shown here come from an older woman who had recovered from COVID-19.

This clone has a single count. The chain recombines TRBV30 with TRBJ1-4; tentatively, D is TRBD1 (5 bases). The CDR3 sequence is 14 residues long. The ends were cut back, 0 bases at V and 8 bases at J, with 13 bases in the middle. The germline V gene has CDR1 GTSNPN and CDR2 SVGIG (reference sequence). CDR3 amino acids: CAWSVTGVREKLFF. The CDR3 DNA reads TGTGCCTGGAGTGTAACGGGGGTCAGGGAAAAACTGTTTTTT.

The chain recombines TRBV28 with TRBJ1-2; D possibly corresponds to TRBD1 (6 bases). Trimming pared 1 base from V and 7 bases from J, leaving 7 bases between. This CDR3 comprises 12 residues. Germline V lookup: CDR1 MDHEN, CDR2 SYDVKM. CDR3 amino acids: CASSLSDSGYTF. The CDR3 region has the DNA TGTGCCAGCAGTTTATCGGACAGTGGCTACACCTTC.

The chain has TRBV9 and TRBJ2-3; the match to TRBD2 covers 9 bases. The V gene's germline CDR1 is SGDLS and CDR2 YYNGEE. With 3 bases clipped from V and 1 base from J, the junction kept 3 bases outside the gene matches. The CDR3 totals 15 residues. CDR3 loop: CASSAREGRTDTQYF. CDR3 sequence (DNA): TGTGCCAGCAGCGCGCGGGAGGGGCGCACAGATACGCAGTATTTT.

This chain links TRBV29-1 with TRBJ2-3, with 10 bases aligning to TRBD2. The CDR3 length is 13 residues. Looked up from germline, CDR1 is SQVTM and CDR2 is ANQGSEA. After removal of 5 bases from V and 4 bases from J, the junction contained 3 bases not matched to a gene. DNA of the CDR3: TGCAGCGTTCAGCGGGAGGGGGCAGATACGCAGTATTTT. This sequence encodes CSVQREGADTQYF.

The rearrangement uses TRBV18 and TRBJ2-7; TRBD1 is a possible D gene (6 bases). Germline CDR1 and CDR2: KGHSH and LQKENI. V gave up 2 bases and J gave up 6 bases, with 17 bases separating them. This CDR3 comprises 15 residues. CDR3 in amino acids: CASSPGTQGTGEQYF. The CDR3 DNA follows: TGTGCCAGCTCACCAGGGACGCAGGGGACGGGCGAGCAGTACTTC.

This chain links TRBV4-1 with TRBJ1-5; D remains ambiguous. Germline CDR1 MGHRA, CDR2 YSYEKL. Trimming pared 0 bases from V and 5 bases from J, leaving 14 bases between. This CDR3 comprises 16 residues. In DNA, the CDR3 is TGCGCCAGCAGCCAAGATGGAGGGCAGTCTGATCAGCCCCAGCATTTT. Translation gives CASSQDGGQSDQPQHF.

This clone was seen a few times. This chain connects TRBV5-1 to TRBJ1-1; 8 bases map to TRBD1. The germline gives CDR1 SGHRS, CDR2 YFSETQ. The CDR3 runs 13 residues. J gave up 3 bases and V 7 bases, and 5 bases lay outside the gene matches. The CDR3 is CASAQGAYTEAFF. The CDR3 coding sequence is TGCGCCAGCGCCCAGGGGGCTTACACTGAAGCTTTCTTT. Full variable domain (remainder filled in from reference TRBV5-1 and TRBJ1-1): KAGVTQTPRYLIKTRGQQVTLSCSPISGHRSVSWYQQTPGQGLQFLFEYFSETQRNKGNFPGRFSGRQFSNSRSEMNVSTLELGDSALYLCASAQGAYTEAFFGQGTRLTVV.

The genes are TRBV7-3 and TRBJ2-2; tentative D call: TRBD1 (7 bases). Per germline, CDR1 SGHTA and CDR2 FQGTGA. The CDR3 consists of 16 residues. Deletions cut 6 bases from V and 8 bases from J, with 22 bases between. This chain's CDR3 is CASSTGGTVARGELFF. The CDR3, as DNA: TGTGCCAGCAGTACAGGAGGGACAGTGGCCAGGGGGGAGCTGTTTTTT.

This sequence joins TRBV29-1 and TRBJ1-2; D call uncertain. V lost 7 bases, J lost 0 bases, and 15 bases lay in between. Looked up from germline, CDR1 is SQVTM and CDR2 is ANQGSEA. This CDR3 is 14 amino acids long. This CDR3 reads CSAPRGGTNYGYTF. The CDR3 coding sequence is TGCAGCGCCCCCCGCGGCGGGACTAACTATGGCTACACCTTC.

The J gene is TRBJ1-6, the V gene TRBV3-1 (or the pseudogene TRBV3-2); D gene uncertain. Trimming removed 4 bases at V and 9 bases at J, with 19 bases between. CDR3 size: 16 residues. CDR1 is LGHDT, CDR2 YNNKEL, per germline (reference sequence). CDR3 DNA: TGTGCCAGCAGCCTCGAGTGGGTACAGAACAGTTCACCCCTCCACTTT. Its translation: CASSLEWVQNSSPLHF.

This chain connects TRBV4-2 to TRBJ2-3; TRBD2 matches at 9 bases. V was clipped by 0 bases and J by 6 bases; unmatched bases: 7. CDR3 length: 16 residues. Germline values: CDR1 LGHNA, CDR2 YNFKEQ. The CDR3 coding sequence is TGTGCCAGCAGCCAAGAGGCGAGCGGGAGGCGGGATACGCAGTATTTT. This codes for CASSQEASGRRDTQYF.

The DNA for the CDR3 is TGTGCCAGCAGGGCTGAGGCTGAAGCTTTCTTT. This encodes CASRAEAEAFF. The chain couples TRBV7-9 to TRBJ1-1; D gene uncertain. This CDR3 has 11 amino acids. V was trimmed by 6 bases and J by 6 bases, leaving 8 bases between them. Germline loops: CDR1 SEHNR, CDR2 FQNEAQ (reference sequence).

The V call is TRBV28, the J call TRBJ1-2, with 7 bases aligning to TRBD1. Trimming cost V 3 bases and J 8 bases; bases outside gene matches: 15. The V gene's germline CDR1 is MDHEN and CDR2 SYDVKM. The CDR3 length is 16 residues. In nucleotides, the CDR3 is TGTGCCAGCAGTTTTGCGGGGACAGCGTCCTATGGGGGCTACACCTTC. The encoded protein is CASSFAGTASYGGYTF.

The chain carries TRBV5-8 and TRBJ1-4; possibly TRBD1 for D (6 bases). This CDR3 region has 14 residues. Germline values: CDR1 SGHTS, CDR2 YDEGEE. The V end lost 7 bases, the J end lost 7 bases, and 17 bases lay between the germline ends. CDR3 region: CASATLGAGEKLFF. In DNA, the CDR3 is TGTGCCAGCGCCACATTGGGGGCGGGTGAAAAACTGTTTTTT. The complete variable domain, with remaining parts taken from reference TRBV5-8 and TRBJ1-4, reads EAGVTQSPTHLIKTRGQQATLRCSPISGHTSVYWYQQALGLGLQFLLWYDEGEERNRGNFPPRFSGRQFPNYSSELNVNALELEDSALYLCASATLGAGEKLFFGSGTQLSVL.

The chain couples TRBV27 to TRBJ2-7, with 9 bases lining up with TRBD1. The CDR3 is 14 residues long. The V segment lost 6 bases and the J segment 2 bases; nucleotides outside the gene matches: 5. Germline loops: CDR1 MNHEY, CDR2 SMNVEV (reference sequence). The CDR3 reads CASSLGQGPYEQYF. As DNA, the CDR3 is TGTGCCAGCAGCCTAGGACAGGGGCCCTACGAGCAGTACTTC.

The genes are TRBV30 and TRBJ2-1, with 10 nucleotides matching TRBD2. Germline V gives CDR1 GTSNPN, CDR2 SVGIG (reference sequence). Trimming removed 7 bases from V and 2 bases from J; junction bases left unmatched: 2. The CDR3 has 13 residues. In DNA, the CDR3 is TGTGCCTCCCTAGCGGGGGCCTACAATGAGCAGTTCTTC. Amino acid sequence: CASLAGAYNEQFF.